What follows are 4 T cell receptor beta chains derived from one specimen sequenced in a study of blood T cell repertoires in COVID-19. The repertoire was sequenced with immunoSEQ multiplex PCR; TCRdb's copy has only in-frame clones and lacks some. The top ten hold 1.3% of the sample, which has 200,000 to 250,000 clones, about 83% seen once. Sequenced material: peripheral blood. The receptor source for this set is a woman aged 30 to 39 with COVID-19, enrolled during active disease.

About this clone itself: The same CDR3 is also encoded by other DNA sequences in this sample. The DNA for the CDR3 is TGTGCCAGCAGCGTAGGGCAAGACTACGAGCAGTACTTC. It is translated as CASSVGQDYEQYF. V and J are TRBV9 and TRBJ2-7; D is uncertain. V was cut by 0 bases and J by 3 bases, with 7 bases left in between. Germline-derived CDR1 and CDR2 are SGDLS and YYNGEE. This CDR3 has 13 residues.

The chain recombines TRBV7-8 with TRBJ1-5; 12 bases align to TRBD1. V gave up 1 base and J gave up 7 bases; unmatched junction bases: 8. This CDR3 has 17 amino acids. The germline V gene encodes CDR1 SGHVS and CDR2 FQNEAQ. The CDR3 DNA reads TGTGCCAGCAGCTTAGGTCCCGGGACAGGGGGCGACCAGCCCCAGCATTTT. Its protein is CASSLGPGTGGDQPQHF.

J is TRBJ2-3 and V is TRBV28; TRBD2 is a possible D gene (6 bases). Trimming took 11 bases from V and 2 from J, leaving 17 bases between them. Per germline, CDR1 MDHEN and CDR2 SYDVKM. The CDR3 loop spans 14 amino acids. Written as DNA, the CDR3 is TGTGCCGCTCGGGATGGCGGGGCCACAGATACGCAGTATTTT. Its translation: CAARDGGATDTQYF.

The CDR3 here is CASSLGLAGGGPNEQFF. Here the CDR3 DNA reads TGTGCCAGCAGCTTAGGACTAGCGGGAGGGGGTCCCAATGAGCAGTTCTTC. V usage is TRBV11-3 and J usage is TRBJ2-1; TRBD2 agrees at 14 bases. The ends lost 1 base at V and 6 bases at J; junction bases unmatched: 5. The CDR3 runs to 17 residues. Germline V CDR1 and CDR2: SGHNT, YENEEA.